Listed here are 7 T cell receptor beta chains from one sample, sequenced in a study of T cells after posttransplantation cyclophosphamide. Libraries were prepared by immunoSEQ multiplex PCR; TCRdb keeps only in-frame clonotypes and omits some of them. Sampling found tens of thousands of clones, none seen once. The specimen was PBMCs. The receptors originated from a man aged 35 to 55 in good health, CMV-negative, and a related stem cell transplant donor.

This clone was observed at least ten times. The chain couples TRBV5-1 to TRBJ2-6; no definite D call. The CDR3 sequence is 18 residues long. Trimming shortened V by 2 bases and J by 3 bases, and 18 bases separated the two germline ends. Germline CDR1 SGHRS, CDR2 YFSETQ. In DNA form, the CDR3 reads TGCGCCAGCAGCTTTCGGATTCCGGCGGTTGGTGGGGCCAACGTCCTGACTTTC. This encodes CASSFRIPAVGGANVLTF.

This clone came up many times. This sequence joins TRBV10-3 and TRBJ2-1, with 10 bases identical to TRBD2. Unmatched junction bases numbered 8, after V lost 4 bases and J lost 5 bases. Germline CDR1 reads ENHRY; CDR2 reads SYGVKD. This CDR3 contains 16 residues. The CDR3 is CAISGLAGGQDNEQFF. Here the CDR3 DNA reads TGTGCCATCAGTGGATTAGCGGGAGGTCAGGACAATGAGCAGTTCTTC.

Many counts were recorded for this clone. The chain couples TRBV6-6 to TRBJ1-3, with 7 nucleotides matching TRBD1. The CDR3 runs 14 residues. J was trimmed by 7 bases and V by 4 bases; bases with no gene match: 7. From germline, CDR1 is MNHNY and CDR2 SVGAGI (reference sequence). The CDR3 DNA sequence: TGTGCCAGCAGTTTTCTACAGGGGTCGAACACCATATATTTT. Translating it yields CASSFLQGSNTIYF.

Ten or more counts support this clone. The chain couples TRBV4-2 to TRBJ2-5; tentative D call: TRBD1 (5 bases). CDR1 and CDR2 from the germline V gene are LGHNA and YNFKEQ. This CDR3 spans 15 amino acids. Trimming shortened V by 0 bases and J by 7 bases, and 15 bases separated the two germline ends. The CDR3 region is CASSQDQGRAVTQYF. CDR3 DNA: TGTGCCAGCAGCCAAGATCAGGGCCGGGCTGTGACCCAGTACTTC.

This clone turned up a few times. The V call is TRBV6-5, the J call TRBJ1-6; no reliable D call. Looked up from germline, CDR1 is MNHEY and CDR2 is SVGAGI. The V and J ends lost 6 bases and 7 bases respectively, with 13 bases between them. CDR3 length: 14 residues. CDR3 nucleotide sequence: TGTGCCAGCAGCCGCGGGTCCTCCAATTCACCCCTCCACTTT. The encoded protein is CASSRGSSNSPLHF.

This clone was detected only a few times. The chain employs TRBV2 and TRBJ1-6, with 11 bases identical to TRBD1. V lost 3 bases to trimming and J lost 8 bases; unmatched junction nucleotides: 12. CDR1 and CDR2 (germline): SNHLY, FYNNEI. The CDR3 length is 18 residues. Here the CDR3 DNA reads TGTGCCAGCAGTGACGGACAGGGGGCCTTAACGCTGGATTCACCCCTCCACTTT. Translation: CASSDGQGALTLDSPLHF.

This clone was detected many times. CDR3: CASSMTPRNEQYF. DNA for the CDR3: TGTGCCAGTAGTATGACCCCTAGAAACGAGCAGTACTTC. The chain recombines TRBV19 with TRBJ2-5; no clear D gene. The closer fit of TRBJ2-7 to the DNA end suggests the J call may be wrong. The CDR3 is 13 amino acids. Germline V gives CDR1 LNHDA, CDR2 SQIVND (reference sequence).